This T cell receptor (beta chain) was observed in a study of metastatic and nonmetastatic thyroid tumors. Across the whole study: Across peripheral blood and tumor or nodule tissue samples taken from malignant and benign thyroid patients, the repertoires were compared with one another.

TCRdb re-called the PCR reads with MiXCR. The sample records about 30,000 clones, 25% to 30% being singletons. Germline loops: CDR1 MDHEN, CDR2 SYDVKM. Germline trimming cut 6 bases from V and 5 bases from J; bases unmatched to any gene: 15. The CDR3 totals 17 residues. Until they underwent thyroid surgery, no patient had received any treatment. This receptor was obtained from a female donor with papillary thyroid cancer or a benign thyroid nodule (not recorded which). Some clones in this sample may be carry-over from other donors' samples. The sequencing sample was made of blood. The chain has TRBV28 and TRBJ2-5; 10 bases are a match to TRBD2. CDR3 in amino acids: CASSPTQEREGRETQYF. Here the CDR3 DNA reads TGTGCCAGCAGCCCCACCCAAGAGCGGGAGGGTAGGGAGACCCAGTACTTC.